This TCR beta chain was found in a study of shared clonotypes between healthy human individuals. Overall study results and limits: The sharing of roughly 5% of naive CD4 clonotypes was seen across a few donors.

The data were produced by immunoSEQ multiplex PCR, yet TCRdb's version contains in-frame clones alone and is incomplete. This table has roughly 1,800,000 clones, just under 95% appearing once. The naive CD8 fraction comprised CD45RO-negative cells positively selected for CCR7 and excluded terminally differentiated effector memory CD45RA+ cells. Comment on this clone: Its antigen is as yet unknown. In the same sample, other DNA sequences code for this CDR3.

Trimming cost V 2 bases and J 6 bases, with 9 bases left between them. The CDR3 sequence is 13 residues long. Germline V lookup: CDR1 SGDLS, CDR2 YYNGEE. Sample: naive CD8+ T cells sorted from blood. The rearrangement links TRBV9 to TRBJ2-1; possible D gene TRBD2, 6 bases. The receptor was derived from a man aged 18 to 30 in good health. The DNA of the CDR3 is TGTGCCAGCAGCGTTGGGGGGACCAATGAGCAGTTCTTC. Translating it yields CASSVGGTNEQFF.